A selection of T cell receptor beta chains follows, all from one sample in a study of vaccination and CD4 T cells after COVID-19. Their antigen targets remain unknown. TCRdb re-derived calls from the PCR reads in MiXCR, one entry per CDR3 protein. The sample records approximately 10,000 distinct CDR3 sequences, 65% to 80% being singletons. Sample: CD4+ T cells from blood, cultured in vitro. These receptors originate from a human donor who had recovered from COVID-19. Each CDR3 is given with its conserved first and last residue. The order of the fields is J gene, clone size, V gene, D gene, CDR3 DNA, CDR3 protein. The D gene is left open where the match is weak. Clone size appears in some rows only: once, few, many, or a class for an expanded clone.

j_call: TRBJ1-6
clone_size: few
v_call: TRBV12-3/TRBV12-4
d_call: -
cdr3_nt: TGTGCCAGCAGTTTGGGCAGGGCAGGTTCACCCCTCCACTTT
cdr3_aa: CASSLGRAGSPLHF

j_call: TRBJ2-7
clone_size: -
v_call: TRBV10-3
d_call: -
cdr3_nt: TGTGCCATCAGTGAGTCAGGGATTTCCTACGAGCAGTACTTC
cdr3_aa: CAISESGISYEQYF

j_call: TRBJ2-1
clone_size: -
v_call: TRBV20-1
d_call: TRBD2
cdr3_nt: TGCAGTGCTAGGGCAGAAGCGGGAGGGCAGTATTTTAGTGAGCAGTTCTTC
cdr3_aa: CSARAEAGGQYFSEQFF

j_call: TRBJ2-6
clone_size: -
v_call: TRBV6-5
d_call: -
cdr3_nt: TGTGCCAGCAGTTATGAGGCCAGGGTATTCTCTGGGGCCAACGTCCTGACTTTC
cdr3_aa: CASSYEARVFSGANVLTF

j_call: TRBJ1-2
clone_size: -
v_call: TRBV20-1
d_call: -
cdr3_nt: TGCAGCGGACCTGAGTTAGAGCTGTCCTTTGTGGGGGACACCTTC
cdr3_aa: CSGPELELSFVGDTF

j_call: TRBJ1-2
clone_size: -
v_call: TRBV7-9
d_call: -
cdr3_nt: TGTGCCAGCAGCTTTTCCTTACCGAGACCGGGCTCTGGCTACACCTTC
cdr3_aa: CASSFSLPRPGSGYTF

j_call: TRBJ2-3
clone_size: -
v_call: TRBV5-1
d_call: -
cdr3_nt: TGCGCCAGCAGCCCGACCTTAGATACGCAGTATTTT
cdr3_aa: CASSPTLDTQYF

j_call: TRBJ2-2
clone_size: few
v_call: TRBV6-1
d_call: -
cdr3_nt: TGTGCCAGCTCCTGGAGGGGCACCGGGGAGCTGTTTTTT
cdr3_aa: CASSWRGTGELFF

j_call: TRBJ2-7
clone_size: -
v_call: TRBV3-1
d_call: -
cdr3_nt: TGTGCCAGCAGCCAAGATGTATTGGGTTTCCGATACGAGCAGTACTTC
cdr3_aa: CASSQDVLGFRYEQYF

j_call: TRBJ1-3
clone_size: -
v_call: TRBV7-9
d_call: -
cdr3_nt: TGTGCCAGCAGGTCCCCAGAATACTCTGGAAACACCATATATTTT
cdr3_aa: CASRSPEYSGNTIYF

j_call: TRBJ1-3
clone_size: -
v_call: TRBV20-1
d_call: TRBD1
cdr3_nt: TGCAGTGCTGCTGACAGGGGGCGAGGAAACACCATATATTTT
cdr3_aa: CSAADRGRGNTIYF

j_call: TRBJ1-5
clone_size: -
v_call: TRBV7-8
d_call: -
cdr3_nt: TGTGCCAGCAGCTTGGGACCCGGAGGGCATCAGCCCCAGCATTTT
cdr3_aa: CASSLGPGGHQPQHF

j_call: TRBJ1-5
clone_size: once
v_call: TRBV19
d_call: -
cdr3_nt: TGTGCCAGTAGTGCCCTGGACAGAAATAGCAATCAGCCCCAGCATTTT
cdr3_aa: CASSALDRNSNQPQHF

j_call: TRBJ1-1
clone_size: -
v_call: TRBV6-5
d_call: -
cdr3_nt: TGTGCCAGCAGTTACAGTATGCAGACAACTGAAGCTTTCTTT
cdr3_aa: CASSYSMQTTEAFF

j_call: TRBJ2-2
clone_size: -
v_call: TRBV24-1
d_call: -
cdr3_nt: TGTGCCACCAGTGTTGGGGCCTTCACCGGGGAGCTGTTTTTT
cdr3_aa: CATSVGAFTGELFF

j_call: TRBJ2-7
clone_size: -
v_call: TRBV20-1
d_call: -
cdr3_nt: TGCAGAGCCCGGTCCGGGGCCCACTCCTACGAGCAGTACTTC
cdr3_aa: CRARSGAHSYEQYF

j_call: TRBJ1-5
clone_size: -
v_call: TRBV7-2
d_call: -
cdr3_nt: TGTGCCAGCAGCTACGGAGGAAGTCAGCCCCAGCATTTT
cdr3_aa: CASSYGGSQPQHF

j_call: TRBJ2-5
clone_size: -
v_call: TRBV20-1
d_call: TRBD2
cdr3_nt: TGCAGTGCTAGAGTCCTAGCGGGTGGTGAGACCCAGTACTTC
cdr3_aa: CSARVLAGGETQYF

j_call: TRBJ2-2
clone_size: -
v_call: TRBV7-9
d_call: -
cdr3_nt: TGTGCCAGCAGGGCCGGGACGGGGGACGCCGGGGAGCTGTTTTTT
cdr3_aa: CASRAGTGDAGELFF

j_call: TRBJ1-5
clone_size: few
v_call: TRBV6-2/TRBV6-3
d_call: -
cdr3_nt: TGTGCCAGCAGTAAGACGGGGGGACTTAGCAATCAGCCCCAGCATTTT
cdr3_aa: CASSKTGGLSNQPQHF

j_call: TRBJ2-7
clone_size: -
v_call: TRBV7-2
d_call: TRBD1
cdr3_nt: TGTGCCAGCAGCTCGACAGGGGTAGGCTACGAGCAGTACTTC
cdr3_aa: CASSSTGVGYEQYF

j_call: TRBJ2-1
clone_size: -
v_call: TRBV7-2
d_call: TRBD1
cdr3_nt: TGTGCCAGCAGCTTAGAGGGACAGGCCTACAATGAGCAGTTCTTC
cdr3_aa: CASSLEGQAYNEQFF

j_call: TRBJ2-3
clone_size: -
v_call: TRBV29-1
d_call: TRBD1
cdr3_nt: TGCAGCGTTGAAAACCCCGGGACAGGGGGTACAGATACGCAGTATTTT
cdr3_aa: CSVENPGTGGTDTQYF

j_call: TRBJ1-1
clone_size: -
v_call: TRBV7-3
d_call: TRBD1
cdr3_nt: TGTGCCAGCAGCTTAAGAACAGGGGGCGCTGAAGCTTTCTTT
cdr3_aa: CASSLRTGGAEAFF

j_call: TRBJ2-5
clone_size: -
v_call: TRBV6-1
d_call: -
cdr3_nt: TGTGCCAGCAGGCAGGGAGTAGTTTTCTGGGAGACCCAGTACTTC
cdr3_aa: CASRQGVVFWETQYF

j_call: TRBJ1-5
clone_size: -
v_call: TRBV27
d_call: TRBD1
cdr3_nt: TGTGCCAGCAGTCCTACCCGGACAGGGCATCAGCCCCAGCATTTT
cdr3_aa: CASSPTRTGHQPQHF

j_call: TRBJ2-2
clone_size: -
v_call: TRBV27
d_call: -
cdr3_nt: TGTGCCAGCAGTTTTGTGAGGGACACCGGGGAGCTGTTTTTT
cdr3_aa: CASSFVRDTGELFF

j_call: TRBJ1-1
clone_size: medium-sized
v_call: TRBV4-1
d_call: TRBD1
cdr3_nt: TGCGCCAGCAGCCAAGATCGGACAGGGCGGAGCACTGAAGCTTTCTTT
cdr3_aa: CASSQDRTGRSTEAFF

j_call: TRBJ1-5
clone_size: few
v_call: TRBV27
d_call: -
cdr3_nt: TGTGCCAGCAGTCCCGACAGAGATCAGCCCCAGCATTTT
cdr3_aa: CASSPDRDQPQHF

j_call: TRBJ1-5
clone_size: -
v_call: TRBV5-1
d_call: TRBD1
cdr3_nt: TGCGCCAGCAGCTTGGACGGGACAGGGCATCAGCCCCAGCATTTT
cdr3_aa: CASSLDGTGHQPQHF

j_call: TRBJ1-2
clone_size: -
v_call: TRBV6-4
d_call: -
cdr3_nt: TGTGCCAGCAGTGATGGTGCAGGCCCACTGACCTATGGCTACACCTTC
cdr3_aa: CASSDGAGPLTYGYTF

j_call: TRBJ1-6
clone_size: -
v_call: TRBV6-5
d_call: -
cdr3_nt: TGTGCCAGCAGTTACTCGAACCCCTATAATTCACCCCTCCACTTT
cdr3_aa: CASSYSNPYNSPLHF

j_call: TRBJ1-2
clone_size: -
v_call: TRBV11-3
d_call: TRBD1
cdr3_nt: TGTGCCAGCAGCCCCCGGACAGGCTCTAACTATGGCTACACCTTC
cdr3_aa: CASSPRTGSNYGYTF